A selection of T cell receptor beta chains follows, all from one sample in a study of T cells in Graves' hyperthyroidism and ophthalmopathy. TCRdb passed the multiplex PCR reads through MiXCR, listing each CDR3 protein once. Of about 640,000 distinct CDR3 sequences listed, less than 25% were seen once; the top ten hold 34%. The sequencing input was blood. These receptors came from a man in his thirties or forties with Graves' ophthalmopathy. CDR3s include the opening cysteine and the closing phenylalanine or tryptophan. A D gene is named only where the DNA matches it firmly. Clone size is not always given. Where it is, it says once, few, many or a class for expanded clones.

d_gene: -; abundance: -; v_gene: TRBV2; j_gene: TRBJ2-7; CDR3nt: TGTGCCAACCTGAGATCGATCCCGGGACATACCTACGAGCAGTACTTC; CDR3aa: CANLRSIPGHTYEQYF
d_gene: -; abundance: -; v_gene: TRBV15; j_gene: TRBJ1-5; CDR3nt: TGTGCCACCAGCAGAGATTCACGGGGGCAGCCCCAGCATTTT; CDR3aa: CATSRDSRGQPQHF
d_gene: -; abundance: few; v_gene: TRBV20-1; j_gene: TRBJ2-7; CDR3nt: TGCAGTGCTAGAGGCCGAAATTCATACGAGCAGTACTTC; CDR3aa: CSARGRNSYEQYF
d_gene: TRBD1; abundance: -; v_gene: TRBV7-9; j_gene: TRBJ2-7; CDR3nt: TGTGCCAGCAGCACCCGGGACAGCCCTTCCTACGAGCAGTACTTC; CDR3aa: CASSTRDSPSYEQYF
d_gene: -; abundance: many; v_gene: TRBV12-3/TRBV12-4; j_gene: TRBJ2-7; CDR3nt: TGTGCCAGCAGTTTAGGCCGTGGCCCCAACGACGAGCAGTACTTC; CDR3aa: CASSLGRGPNDEQYF
d_gene: TRBD1; abundance: once; v_gene: TRBV29-1; j_gene: TRBJ1-1; CDR3nt: TGCAGCGTTTTGAGGGGGCCGGCTGAAGCTTTCTTT; CDR3aa: CSVLRGPAEAFF
d_gene: TRBD2; abundance: few; v_gene: TRBV9; j_gene: TRBJ2-1; CDR3nt: TGTGCCAGCACCGTGGGACTAGCGGGATACAATGAGCAGTTCTTC; CDR3aa: CASTVGLAGYNEQFF
d_gene: -; abundance: few; v_gene: TRBV2; j_gene: TRBJ2-7; CDR3nt: TGTGCCAGCAGTGATGGCAGCCAGTACGAGCAGTACTTC; CDR3aa: CASSDGSQYEQYF
d_gene: -; abundance: few; v_gene: TRBV7-2; j_gene: TRBJ1-5; CDR3nt: TGTGCCAGCAGCCCAATCATCAATCAGCCCCAGCATTTT; CDR3aa: CASSPIINQPQHF
d_gene: -; abundance: -; v_gene: TRBV20-1; j_gene: TRBJ1-3; CDR3nt: TGCAGTGCTAGAGTGCCCGGCGGGGGTGGCACCATATATTTT; CDR3aa: CSARVPGGGGTIYF
d_gene: -; abundance: few; v_gene: TRBV7-4; j_gene: TRBJ1-4; CDR3nt: TGTGCCAGCAGCCCCCCCAGGGGAGCAGGCGAAAAACTGTTTTTT; CDR3aa: CASSPPRGAGEKLFF
d_gene: -; abundance: few; v_gene: TRBV5-1; j_gene: TRBJ2-3; CDR3nt: TGCGCCAGCAGCTTAGGAGGGGTTAGCACAGATACGCAGTATTTT; CDR3aa: CASSLGGVSTDTQYF
d_gene: -; abundance: -; v_gene: TRBV6-1; j_gene: TRBJ2-7; CDR3nt: TGTGCCAGCAGTGAAGTCAGGGCCTACGAGCAGTACTTC; CDR3aa: CASSEVRAYEQYF
d_gene: TRBD2; abundance: -; v_gene: TRBV7-6; j_gene: TRBJ2-7; CDR3nt: TGTGCCAGCAGCGGAAGGACTAGCCCTACTGGGGAGCAGTACTTC; CDR3aa: CASSGRTSPTGEQYF
d_gene: -; abundance: -; v_gene: TRBV4-1; j_gene: TRBJ2-2; CDR3nt: TGCGCCAGCAGCCAACGAAATTCAGGTACCGGGGAGCTGTTTTTT; CDR3aa: CASSQRNSGTGELFF
d_gene: -; abundance: many; v_gene: TRBV11-2; j_gene: TRBJ2-7; CDR3nt: TGTGCCAGCAGCTTAGACCTCGACGGCAGGCAGTACTTC; CDR3aa: CASSLDLDGRQYF
d_gene: -; abundance: -; v_gene: TRBV6-2/TRBV6-3; j_gene: TRBJ1-2; CDR3nt: TGTGCCAGCAGTTACCGGATTGACTTAAACTATGGCTACACCTTC; CDR3aa: CASSYRIDLNYGYTF
d_gene: TRBD2; abundance: few; v_gene: TRBV20-1; j_gene: TRBJ2-1; CDR3nt: TGCAGTGCACGGGGGGAGCGTTACAATGAGCAGTTCTTC; CDR3aa: CSARGERYNEQFF
d_gene: TRBD1; abundance: -; v_gene: TRBV11-1; j_gene: TRBJ1-1; CDR3nt: TGTGCCAGCAGCGGTGCCTCAGACCCGGGACAGGCCATTAGGTACACTGAAGCTTTCTTT; CDR3aa: CASSGASDPGQAIRYTEAFF
d_gene: -; abundance: many; v_gene: TRBV10-3; j_gene: TRBJ1-5; CDR3nt: TGTGCCATCAGTGAGGGGAATAGCAATCAGCCCCAGCATTTT; CDR3aa: CAISEGNSNQPQHF
d_gene: TRBD2; abundance: -; v_gene: TRBV12-3/TRBV12-4; j_gene: TRBJ2-5; CDR3nt: TGTGCCGGCAGTTTTGGGGGGAGGGAGACCCAGCACTTC; CDR3aa: CAGSFGGRETQHF
d_gene: -; abundance: many; v_gene: TRBV7-9; j_gene: TRBJ2-7; CDR3nt: TGTGCCAGCAGCTTGTCAGGGGACCACGAGCAGTACTTC; CDR3aa: CASSLSGDHEQYF
d_gene: TRBD2; abundance: few; v_gene: TRBV12-3/TRBV12-4; j_gene: TRBJ2-1; CDR3nt: TGTGCCAGCGTCGCTAGCGGGCGCTCCTACAATGAGCAGTTCTTC; CDR3aa: CASVASGRSYNEQFF
d_gene: TRBD1; abundance: -; v_gene: TRBV7-9; j_gene: TRBJ2-1; CDR3nt: TGTGCCAGCAGCTTATTCAGGACCCGGGACAGGGAAAGTAATGAGCAGTTCTTC; CDR3aa: CASSLFRTRDRESNEQFF
d_gene: -; abundance: -; v_gene: TRBV6-5; j_gene: TRBJ2-7; CDR3nt: TGTGCCAGCAGTTACTCAGGGGGGACCGAGCAGTACTTC; CDR3aa: CASSYSGGTEQYF
d_gene: -; abundance: many; v_gene: TRBV30; j_gene: TRBJ1-6; CDR3nt: TGTGCCTTATCTAGGGCTCTGGATAATTCACCCCTCCACTTT; CDR3aa: CALSRALDNSPLHF
d_gene: -; abundance: -; v_gene: TRBV28; j_gene: TRBJ1-2; CDR3nt: TGTGCCAGCAGTCGACGAAGAGATGGCTACACCTTC; CDR3aa: CASSRRRDGYTF
d_gene: TRBD2; abundance: many; v_gene: TRBV7-8; j_gene: TRBJ2-7; CDR3nt: TGTGCCAGCAGCTCCTTAGCGGGAACGTCCTACGAGCAGTACTTC; CDR3aa: CASSSLAGTSYEQYF
d_gene: -; abundance: -; v_gene: TRBV6-6; j_gene: TRBJ1-1; CDR3nt: TGTGCCAGCAGTTACTGGTTGAACACTGAAGCTTTCTTT; CDR3aa: CASSYWLNTEAFF
d_gene: -; abundance: many; v_gene: TRBV5-1; j_gene: TRBJ1-1; CDR3nt: TGCGCCAGCAGCTTGGAGGGAAACATGAACACTGAAGCTTTCTTT; CDR3aa: CASSLEGNMNTEAFF
d_gene: -; abundance: many; v_gene: TRBV20-1; j_gene: TRBJ2-7; CDR3nt: TGCAGTGCTAGAGATGGGGGGGGCGTGTACCCCTACGAGCAGTACTTC; CDR3aa: CSARDGGGVYPYEQYF
d_gene: TRBD2; abundance: few; v_gene: TRBV30; j_gene: TRBJ2-7; CDR3nt: TGTGCCTGGACCCCTAGCGGGAGCCTTTACGAGCAGTACTTC; CDR3aa: CAWTPSGSLYEQYF
d_gene: TRBD2; abundance: -; v_gene: TRBV19; j_gene: TRBJ2-1; CDR3nt: TGTGCCAGTAGTCCGGGGACTAGCGGGACAGGCTCCTACAATGAGCAGTTCTTC; CDR3aa: CASSPGTSGTGSYNEQFF
d_gene: TRBD1; abundance: -; v_gene: TRBV20-1; j_gene: TRBJ2-7; CDR3nt: TGCAGTGCTGGGGGACAGGGGGACTACGAGCAGTACTTC; CDR3aa: CSAGGQGDYEQYF
d_gene: -; abundance: few; v_gene: TRBV7-2; j_gene: TRBJ2-6; CDR3nt: TGTGCCAGCAGCTTTTCCTCCCGGGGCTCTGGGGCCAACGTCCTGACTTTC; CDR3aa: CASSFSSRGSGANVLTF
d_gene: -; abundance: -; v_gene: TRBV6-1; j_gene: TRBJ1-1; CDR3nt: TGTGCCAGCAGTGAAGGCTTGATAGGTTTTGAGAACACTGAAGCTTTCTTT; CDR3aa: CASSEGLIGFENTEAFF
d_gene: -; abundance: -; v_gene: TRBV30; j_gene: TRBJ1-2; CDR3nt: TGTGCCTGGACAGGGCCGATCGGCTTAAAGGGATATGGGTGCACCTTC; CDR3aa: CAWTGPIGLKGYGCTF
d_gene: TRBD2; abundance: -; v_gene: TRBV28; j_gene: TRBJ2-5; CDR3nt: TGTGCCAGCAGTATCGACTTCGGGGGGGGAAGCCAAGAGACCCAGTACTTC; CDR3aa: CASSIDFGGGSQETQYF
d_gene: TRBD1; abundance: -; v_gene: TRBV12-3/TRBV12-4; j_gene: TRBJ1-1; CDR3nt: TGTGCCAGCAGTCCCACAGGGGGCAACGAAGCTTTCTTT; CDR3aa: CASSPTGGNEAFF
d_gene: -; abundance: -; v_gene: TRBV28; j_gene: TRBJ1-1; CDR3nt: TGTGCCAGCAGCCCCGCGAAGGGTGGGACTGAAGCTTTCTTT; CDR3aa: CASSPAKGGTEAFF
d_gene: -; abundance: -; v_gene: TRBV7-9; j_gene: TRBJ2-5; CDR3nt: TGTGCCAGCAGCTTAAGGGGCAGCTTTCGAGAGACCCAGTACTTC; CDR3aa: CASSLRGSFRETQYF
d_gene: -; abundance: -; v_gene: TRBV7-9; j_gene: TRBJ2-7; CDR3nt: TGTGCCAGCACCCAGGGGGGTAGAGGGTACGAGCAGTACTTC; CDR3aa: CASTQGGRGYEQYF
d_gene: -; abundance: many; v_gene: TRBV20-1; j_gene: TRBJ1-1; CDR3nt: TGCAGTGCTAGGGGCCAGTTGGGCACTGAAGCTTTCTTT; CDR3aa: CSARGQLGTEAFF
d_gene: -; abundance: few; v_gene: TRBV9; j_gene: TRBJ2-1; CDR3nt: TGTGCCAGCAGCGTAGGAGGAGGGGGTGAGCAGTTCTTC; CDR3aa: CASSVGGGGEQFF
d_gene: -; abundance: -; v_gene: TRBV20-1; j_gene: TRBJ2-2; CDR3nt: TGCAGTGCGCACAAAGGGGCAGCTACGAACACCGGGGAGCTGTTTTTT; CDR3aa: CSAHKGAATNTGELFF
d_gene: TRBD1; abundance: many; v_gene: TRBV6-1; j_gene: TRBJ1-5; CDR3nt: TGTGCCAGCAGTCTACAGGGGAATCAGCCCCAGCATTTT; CDR3aa: CASSLQGNQPQHF
d_gene: TRBD1; abundance: many; v_gene: TRBV28; j_gene: TRBJ1-2; CDR3nt: TGTGCCAGCGACAGGGGGAACTATGGCTACACCTTC; CDR3aa: CASDRGNYGYTF
d_gene: -; abundance: many; v_gene: TRBV2; j_gene: TRBJ2-3; CDR3nt: TGTGCCAGCAGTGACGGTAGCACAGATACGCAGTATTTT; CDR3aa: CASSDGSTDTQYF
d_gene: TRBD1; abundance: -; v_gene: TRBV4-1; j_gene: TRBJ1-5; CDR3nt: TGCGCCAGCAGCCGAGGGGGGACAGCGGAAAATCAGCCCCAGCATTTT; CDR3aa: CASSRGGTAENQPQHF
d_gene: -; abundance: few; v_gene: TRBV20-1; j_gene: TRBJ1-5; CDR3nt: TGCAGTGCTAGTATGGGTTATAGCAATCAGCCCCAGCATTTT; CDR3aa: CSASMGYSNQPQHF
d_gene: -; abundance: -; v_gene: TRBV15; j_gene: TRBJ2-1; CDR3nt: TGTGCCACCAGCACCGCCACCTTTAGCTCCTACAATGAGCAGTTCTTC; CDR3aa: CATSTATFSSYNEQFF
d_gene: TRBD1; abundance: -; v_gene: TRBV27; j_gene: TRBJ1-6; CDR3nt: TGTGCCAGCAGTCACAAACCGGGACAGGGTAATTCACCCCTCCACTTT; CDR3aa: CASSHKPGQGNSPLHF